This T cell receptor (beta chain) is from a study of T cells after yellow fever vaccination. As for the study in general: Low-cell-number fractions underwent preparation using SMART-Seq v4 Ultra Low Input. Overall study results and limits: Among primary-vaccination clones, most reappeared after the booster, at around 97% for CD4 and approximately 90% for CD8.

TCRdb reprocessed the 5' RACE reads via MiXCR and lists one record per CDR3 protein. The repertoire includes some 150,000 distinct CDR3 sequences, approximately 9.9% of them detected once, and about 40% sits in the top ten. The table lists this clonotype with a few counts. Its antigen is still unknown. At one of its ends the junction is not consistent with the germline gene, which may arise from a read error. The germline V gene has CDR1 SEHNR and CDR2 FQNEAQ (reference sequence). The CDR3 has 12 residues. Sequences were derived from CD8+ T cells sorted from PBMCs, sampled 15 days after the yellow fever booster vaccination. The TCR originated in a man between 18 and 35 years old who received the YFV17D yellow fever vaccine. The chain combines TRBV7-9 with TRBJ1-1; D uncertain. CDR3 in amino acids: CVSSLENTEAFF. Here the CDR3 DNA reads TGTGTCAGCAGCTTGGAGAACACTGAAGCTTTCTTT.